The clone carrying this T cell receptor (beta chain) was seen a single time. What it binds is unknown. With a J-beta primer mix and a sample-barcoded 5' primer, a second PCR ran 7 to 11 cycles. TCRdb re-called the 5' RACE reads with MiXCR, one entry per CDR3 protein. Of roughly 720,000 distinct CDR3 sequences detected, 53% appear once; the ten largest clones hold around 41%. These data are taken from a study of blood T cells in healthy people across ages. Aged about 6 to 90, donors were systemically healthy Caucasians from Russia. For every donor, a draw yielded around 10 milliliters of peripheral blood. Germline V gene sequence: CDR1 MRHNA, CDR2 SNTAGT. V shed 5 bases and J shed 2 bases, with 16 bases lying between them. The CDR3 length is 16 residues. Overall study findings and caveats: Older age went with lower TCR beta diversity per million T cells, in a roughly linear way.

This chain joins TRBV6-4 and TRBJ2-4; TRBD2 might be the D (6 bases). This receptor was taken from a man older than 75 in good health. Sequenced sample: blood. CDR3 nucleotide sequence: TGTGCCAGCAGTCCCGGGAGCGGGTTCACCAAAAACATTCAGTACTTC. It is translated as CASSPGSGFTKNIQYF.